The 32 T cell receptor beta chains listed next were all sequenced from one sample in a study of OX40 agonist ivuxolimab in advanced cancers. Assay used: immunoSEQ multiplex PCR; TCRdb lists only in-frame clones, some missing. The sample has some 44,000 clones, 82% seen once. Sequencing was performed on CD4+ or CD8+ T cells sorted from blood, taken in a trial of the OX40 agonist ivuxolimab. The receptors stem from an adult with an advanced solid tumor such as melanoma, head and neck, liver or kidney cancer.

The rearrangement joins TRBV13 to TRBJ2-7; 11 bases match TRBD2. V was pared by 5 bases and J by 5 bases, with 8 bases of the junction left unmatched. Germline lookup yields CDR1 PRHDT and CDR2 FYEKMQ (reference sequence). There are 15 residues in the CDR3. The CDR3 is CASSLAASGRNEQYF. The CDR3 DNA follows: TGTGCCAGCAGCCTAGCGGCTAGCGGGAGGAACGAGCAGTACTTC.

This chain uses TRBV4-3 with TRBJ2-1; 8 bases match TRBD1. The V gene end was trimmed by 0 bases and the J gene end by 2 bases; junction bases not matched to a gene: 3. Germline lookup yields CDR1 LGHNA and CDR2 YSLEER. The CDR3 has 16 residues. The CDR3 sequence: CASSQDSGGTYNEQFF. CDR3 sequence (DNA): TGCGCCAGCAGCCAAGACTCAGGGGGCACCTACAATGAGCAGTTCTTC.

This clone was recorded only once. The chain employs TRBV15 and TRBJ2-3; 8 positions match TRBD2. Germline V gene data show CDR1 as LNHNV and CDR2 as YYDKDF (reference sequence). The CDR3 is 17 amino acids. Unmatched junction bases numbered 13, after V lost 6 bases and J lost 2 bases. The CDR3 DNA follows: TGTGCCACCAGTTCCGGGAGGGACGGGGGCCTCACAGATACGCAGTATTTT. This codes for CATSSGRDGGLTDTQYF.

This rearrangement joins TRBV19 to TRBJ1-5; 7 positions match TRBD1. The V gene's germline CDR1 is LNHDA and CDR2 SQIVND (reference sequence). The CDR3 runs 16 residues. V was pared by 6 bases and J by 3 bases, with 11 bases of the junction left unmatched. CDR3 amino acids: CASRNNLDRANQPQHF. The CDR3 nucleotides are TGTGCCAGTAGAAACAACCTTGACAGGGCCAATCAGCCCCAGCATTTT. Together with reference TRBV19 and TRBJ1-5, the CDR3 gives the full variable domain: DGGITQSPKYLFRKEGQNVTLSCEQNLNHDAMYWYRQDPGQGLRLIYYSQIVNDFQKGDIAEGYSVSREKKESFPLTVTSAQKNPTAFYLCASRNNLDRANQPQHFGDGTRLSIL.

The chain employs TRBV6-1 and TRBJ1-4; 10 bases match TRBD1. CDR1 and CDR2 from the germline V gene are MNHNS and SASEGT. Unmatched junction bases numbered 2, after V lost 6 bases and J lost 7 bases. The CDR3 consists of 13 residues. CDR3 in DNA: TGTGCCAGCAGAGGACAGGGGGGTGAAAAACTGTTTTTT. This sequence encodes CASRGQGGEKLFF.

The genes are TRBV7-2 and TRBJ2-1; 13 nucleotides line up with TRBD2. Germline assignment: CDR1 SGHTA and CDR2 FQGNSA. The CDR3 length is 16 residues. V lost 5 bases, J lost 9 bases, and 10 bases stayed unmatched. The CDR3 is CASSPRTSGRYSEQFF. The CDR3 region has the DNA TGTGCCAGCAGCCCCAGGACTAGCGGGAGATATAGTGAGCAGTTCTTC.

The CDR3 reads CASSFNPNSYEQYF. CDR3 DNA: TGTGCCAGCAGTTTCAACCCGAACTCCTACGAGCAGTACTTC. V is TRBV6-5 and J is TRBJ2-7; the D is unclear. Trimming removed 4 bases at V and 0 bases at J, with 10 bases between. This CDR3 is 14 amino acids long. CDR1 is MNHEY and CDR2 is SVGAGI in the germline V gene.

CDR3 sequence: CASSLRQGVTEAFF. CDR3 bases: TGTGCCAGCAGCCTCCGACAGGGTGTCACTGAAGCTTTCTTT. V is TRBV13 and J is TRBJ1-1; TRBD1 matches 7 bases. In germline, CDR1 is PRHDT, CDR2 FYEKMQ (reference sequence). J lost 4 bases, V lost 5 bases, and 7 bases had no gene match. The CDR3 covers 14 residues.

The rearrangement links TRBV27 to TRBJ1-4, with unresolved D. CDR1 and CDR2 (germline): MNHEY, SMNVEV (reference sequence). The V and J ends lost 4 bases and 4 bases respectively, with 10 bases between them. The CDR3 is made up of 14 amino acids. The CDR3 loop is CASSSSRNNEKLFF. The CDR3 nucleotides are TGTGCCAGCAGTTCTTCCAGGAATAATGAAAAACTGTTTTTT.

This clone was detected once. J is TRBJ2-7 and V is TRBV10-3; TRBD2 is a possible D gene (6 bases). Germline values: CDR1 ENHRY, CDR2 SYGVKD. Between the trimmed V and J ends, which lost 4 bases and 2 bases, there was a span of 12 bases. The CDR3 is 14 amino acids. The CDR3 coding sequence is TGTGCCATCAGTGTTGGGACTGGGACCTACGAGCAGTACTTC. It translates to CAISVGTGTYEQYF.

V is TRBV4-1 and J is TRBJ2-1; TRBD2 aligns across 9 bases. CDR1 MGHRA and CDR2 YSYEKL come from the germline V gene. Trimming removed 0 bases from V and 6 bases from J; junction bases left unmatched: 6. The CDR3 spans 16 residues. Written as DNA, the CDR3 is TGCGCCAGCAGCCAAGAGGGCCTAGCGGGGCTCAATGAGCAGTTCTTC. Protein sequence: CASSQEGLAGLNEQFF.

The rearrangement uses TRBV7-9 and TRBJ2-2; 9 bases are a match to TRBD2. V lost 5 bases and J lost 4; bases outside the gene matches: 11. Germline-derived CDR1 and CDR2 are SEHNR and FQNEAQ (reference sequence). The length of the CDR3 is 17 residues. Here the CDR3 DNA reads TGTGCCAGCAGCCACCACCTAGCGGGGCGATTCACCGGGGAGCTGTTTTTT. This codes for CASSHHLAGRFTGELFF.

About this clone itself: The junction departs from germline at one end; a sequencing error may be responsible. The chain is built from TRBV20-1 and TRBJ2-3; no firm D call. This CDR3 comprises 11 residues. Germline V lookup: CDR1 DFQATT, CDR2 SNEGSKA (reference sequence). CDR3 sequence: CSARRNPQQHF. CDR3 in DNA: TGCAGTGCTAGGAGAAACCCCCAGCAACATTTT.

This chain uses TRBV6-6 with TRBJ2-3; 8 nucleotides align to TRBD2. The CDR3 consists of 16 residues. Germline CDR1 is MNHNY and CDR2 is SVGAGI (reference sequence). Unmatched junction bases numbered 7, after V lost 5 bases and J lost 0 bases. DNA for the CDR3: TGTGCCAGCAGTCCGAATAGCGGGACTAGCACAGATACGCAGTATTTT. This sequence encodes CASSPNSGTSTDTQYF.

The gene calls are TRBV4-1 and TRBJ2-1; tentative D call: TRBD2 (5 bases). The CDR3 has 13 residues. From germline, CDR1 is MGHRA and CDR2 YSYEKL. V was pared by 4 bases and J by 8 bases, with 12 bases between. The CDR3 DNA reads as TGCGCCAGCAGCCGGACTTACTGGGATGAGCAGTTCTTC. Translation: CASSRTYWDEQFF.

The chain joins TRBV7-6 to TRBJ2-1, with 11 bases aligning to TRBD2. Germline CDR1 is SGHVS and CDR2 is FNYEAQ. This CDR3 has 15 amino acids. V dropped 5 bases and J dropped 6; count of bases not matched to a gene: 6. The CDR3, as DNA: TGTGCCAGCAGCATCGGGACTAGCGGTCCCAATGAGCAGTTCTTC. Protein product: CASSIGTSGPNEQFF.

V gene TRBV27 combines with J gene TRBJ1-6, with a tentative D call TRBD1 (6 bases). Germline V lookup: CDR1 MNHEY, CDR2 SMNVEV (reference sequence). V was pared by 9 bases and J by 8 bases, with 17 bases between. The CDR3 is made up of 14 amino acids. CDR3 DNA sequence: TGTGCCAGTGGGCCGGGACACGGATATTCACCCCTCCACTTT. This gives the protein CASGPGHGYSPLHF.

This chain connects TRBV18 to TRBJ1-5; a possible D gene is TRBD1 (6 bases). Between the trimmed V and J ends, which lost 2 bases and 1 base, there was a span of 9 bases. The V gene's germline CDR1 is KGHSH and CDR2 LQKENI. CDR3 length: 15 residues. The CDR3 protein is CASSPEDRSNQPQHF. Here the CDR3 DNA reads TGTGCCAGCTCACCAGAGGACAGAAGCAATCAGCCCCAGCATTTT.

The J gene is TRBJ1-5, the V gene TRBV4-3; possible D gene TRBD1, 6 bases. V lost 0 bases to trimming and J lost 6 bases, with 24 bases between them. CDR3 length: 19 residues. Germline CDR1 is LGHNA and CDR2 is YSLEER. CDR3 nucleotide sequence: TGCGCCAGCAGCCAAGATCTCCCCCACAGGGTAGGTCGATCTCAGCCCCAGCATTTT. Protein: CASSQDLPHRVGRSQPQHF.

This clone was seen just once. The CDR3 DNA follows: TGTGCCAGCAACCTTAGCGGGGGGGCCCACAATGAGCAGTTCTTC. Amino acids: CASNLSGGAHNEQFF. The rearrangement links TRBV27 to TRBJ2-1, with 11 bases lining up with TRBD2. The CDR3 has 15 amino acids. V lost 7 bases and J lost 5; bases outside the gene matches: 7. Germline V gene data show CDR1 as MNHEY and CDR2 as SMNVEV (reference sequence).

The CDR3 spells CASSRDQSSYNEQFF. The CDR3 nucleotides read TGTGCCAGCAGCCGGGACCAGAGCTCCTACAATGAGCAGTTCTTC. The rearrangement links TRBV5-4 to TRBJ2-1; D possibly uses TRBD1 or TRBD2 (5 bases each). Per the germline V gene, CDR1 is SGHNT and CDR2 is YYREEE (reference sequence). The CDR3 runs to 15 residues. Trimming shortened V by 4 bases and J by 0 bases, and 11 bases separated the two germline ends.

This clone was seen once. The rearrangement links TRBV6-1 to TRBJ2-1; 9 bases map to TRBD1. Per the germline V gene, CDR1 is MNHNS and CDR2 is SASEGT. V shed 3 bases, J shed 8 bases, and the junction held 8 bases outside the gene matches. The CDR3 is 15 residues long. This CDR3 is CASSDGGTGTDEQFF. Written as DNA, the CDR3 is TGTGCCAGCAGTGACGGTGGGACAGGGACGGATGAGCAGTTCTTC.

The rearrangement links TRBV19 to TRBJ2-3; tentative D call: TRBD2 (5 bases). The germline gives CDR1 LNHDA, CDR2 SQIVND (reference sequence). The V gene lost 6 bases and the J gene lost 0 bases, with 10 bases spanning the gap. This CDR3 has 14 residues. CDR3 protein: CASRDLPSTDTQYF. CDR3 bases: TGTGCCAGTAGGGACTTGCCTAGCACAGATACGCAGTATTTT.

The rearrangement joins TRBV7-2 to TRBJ1-2, with D tentatively TRBD1 (6 bases). Germline V gene data show CDR1 as SGHTA and CDR2 as FQGNSA. With 4 bases removed from V and 4 bases from J, the gap between germline ends came to 22 bases. The CDR3 is 17 amino acids. Here the CDR3 reads CASSSYIAQGVGYGYTF. CDR3 nucleotide sequence: TGTGCCAGCAGCTCCTACATCGCACAGGGTGTAGGCTATGGCTACACCTTC.

Points on this clone: The CDR3 does not close with the conserved phenylalanine or tryptophan, likely indicating a read error. CDR3 bases: TGCGCCAGCAGCCAAGACGCCCGGACCCGTGGAAACACCATATATTGT. This translates into CASSQDARTRGNTIYC. The rearrangement links TRBV4-3 to TRBJ1-3, with unresolved D. V lost 0 bases, J lost 3 bases, and 12 bases lay in between. CDR3 length equals 16 residues. Germline-derived CDR1 and CDR2 are LGHNA and YSLEER.

Only a few counts were recorded for this clone. This chain joins TRBV29-1 and TRBJ1-1; 7 bases fit TRBD1. The CDR3 contains 13 residues. CDR1 and CDR2 from the germline V gene are SQVTM and ANQGSEA. V shed 1 base and J 6 bases; nucleotides not matched to a gene: 5. The CDR3 sequence is CSVEVSGGAEAFF. CDR3 sequence (DNA): TGCAGCGTTGAAGTTTCAGGGGGGGCTGAAGCTTTCTTT.

The gene calls are TRBV2 and TRBJ2-1; D is ambiguous. CDR3 length equals 16 residues. CDR1 and CDR2 (germline): SNHLY, FYNNEI. V lost 4 bases, J lost 7 bases, and 20 bases lay in between. The CDR3, as DNA: TGTGCCAGCAGTGGCTTCCAGACGGATGATGGGAATGAGCAGTTCTTC. Its translation: CASSGFQTDDGNEQFF. The full variable domain, its missing parts supplied by reference TRBV2 and TRBJ2-1, is EPEVTQTPSHQVTQMGQEVILRCVPISNHLYFYWYRQILGQKVEFLVSFYNNEISEKSEIFDDQFSVERPDGSNFTLKIRSTKLEDSAMYFCASSGFQTDDGNEQFFGPGTRLTVL.

As regards this clone: Other DNA sequences in this specimen translate into the identical CDR3. The genes are TRBV19 and TRBJ2-5; possible D gene TRBD1, 5 bases. The V end was cut by 1 base, the J end by 3 bases, with 6 bases between. This CDR3 comprises 13 residues. Germline assignment: CDR1 LNHDA and CDR2 SQIVND (reference sequence). CDR3 sequence (DNA): TGTGCCAGTAGTATAGTAGGGGAAGAGACCCAGTACTTC. Its protein product is CASSIVGEETQYF.

This chain connects TRBV5-8 to TRBJ2-5, with a possible D match to TRBD1 (6 bases). Trimming left V 1 base short and J 5 bases short, with 9 bases between. Germline V gene lookup returns CDR1 SGHTS and CDR2 YDEGEE. This CDR3 has 13 residues. The CDR3 protein is CASSLYQGETQYF. Written as DNA, the CDR3 is TGTGCCAGCAGCTTGTATCAGGGGGAGACCCAGTACTTC.

This clone was seen a handful of times. The chain recombines TRBV19 with TRBJ1-1; no clear D gene. This CDR3 is 13 amino acids long. Germline V gene sequence: CDR1 LNHDA, CDR2 SQIVND (reference sequence). V was shortened by 3 bases and J by 1 base, with 6 bases between the two germline ends. The CDR3 sequence: CASSIWQNTEAFF. The CDR3 DNA reads as TGTGCCAGTAGTATTTGGCAGAACACTGAAGCTTTCTTT.

This chain joins TRBV15 and TRBJ2-5; 11 nucleotides line up with TRBD2. Matching the DNA end better, TRBJ2-7 makes the J call doubtful. In germline, CDR1 is LNHNV, CDR2 YYDKDF (reference sequence). This CDR3 region has 16 residues. CDR3 region: CATSTLLAGGSYEQYF. CDR3 in DNA: TGTGCCACCAGCACTCTGCTAGCGGGAGGCTCCTACGAGCAGTACTTC.

The chain carries TRBV7-9 and TRBJ2-6; 11 bases fit TRBD1. Trimming at V came to 1 base and at J to 0 bases, leaving 2 bases not matched to a gene. The CDR3 extends over 18 amino acids. CDR1 is SEHNR and CDR2 is FQNEAQ in the germline V gene (reference sequence). CDR3 DNA sequence: TGTGCCAGCAGCTTAGTGGGACAGGGGGACTCTGGGGCCAACGTCCTGACTTTC. It translates to CASSLVGQGDSGANVLTF.